This TCR beta chain was captured in a study of shared clonotypes between healthy human individuals. Study overall: Per donor, CD8 memory used one plate, CD8 naive used two, CD4 memory used three and CD4 naive used three.

Regarding the study as a whole: Generation probabilities were higher for clonotypes shared across all four sorted-subset donors than for unshared ones.

CDR1 MDHEN and CDR2 SYDVKM come from the germline V gene. V trimming: 10 bases; J trimming: 2 bases; junction bases outside the gene matches: 10. This CDR3 comprises 14 residues. Of note for this clone: What it recognizes is unknown.

Researchers ran the assay at a deep level. About 30,000 T cell genomes (approximately 0.2 ug DNA) went into each sorted-subset replicate. Method: immunoSEQ multiplex PCR; TCRdb's copy keeps in-frame clones and lacks some. The sample holds under 2.5 million clones; around 90% are singletons and the top ten take approximately 0.41%. The sample comprised naive CD4+ T cells from PBMCs. As for subset: CD45RA+ positively selected. This chain links TRBV28 with TRBJ2-7; 8 bases line up with TRBD2. The sequence derives from a man younger than 35 in good health. Some clones in this sample may be carry-over from other donors' samples. CDR3 sequence reads: CATRGGAGTYEQYF. CDR3 in DNA: TGTGCCACCCGGGGGGGGGCGGGGACCTACGAGCAGTACTTC.